Below are 8 T cell receptor beta chains sequenced from a single sample in a study of T-cell reconstitution after alpha-beta-depleted transplantation in children. Using unique molecular identifiers, the investigators prepared the TCRbeta library. In TCRdb, the PCR reads were re-called with MiXCR into one record per CDR3 protein. The repertoire holds some 550,000 distinct CDR3 sequences, 15% to 20% seen once, with 2.5% to 3.5% in the top ten. The specimen was PBMCs from the stem cell graft donor, collected from the stem cell graft. Receptors were obtained from a human donor who donated a stem cell graft to a child with acute lymphoblastic leukemia.

There are a few counts of this clonotype. The chain has TRBV7-9 and TRBJ1-1; D is uncertain. V was cut by 7 bases and J by 1 base, with 16 bases left in between. Germline V gives CDR1 SEHNR, CDR2 FQNEAQ (reference sequence). This CDR3 has 15 amino acids. CDR3 sequence: CASTPSDYGNTEAFF. In DNA, the CDR3 is TGTGCCAGCACCCCCTCGGACTACGGGAACACTGAAGCTTTCTTT. The entire variable domain, with the rest obtained from reference TRBV7-9 and TRBJ1-1, is as follows: DTGVSQNPRHKITKRGQNVTFRCDPISEHNRLYWYRQTLGQGPEFLTYFQNEAQLEKSRLLSDRFSAERPKGSFSTLEIQRTEQGDSAMYLCASTPSDYGNTEAFFGQGTRLTVV.

The chain employs TRBV5-1 and TRBJ2-5, with 7 nucleotides matching TRBD2. The germline gives CDR1 SGHRS, CDR2 YFSETQ. Trimming took 9 bases from V and 2 from J; bases not matched to a gene: 13. The CDR3 spans 15 residues. Written as DNA, the CDR3 is TGCGCCACCTATCGCGGGGCTAGCGGTCAAGAGACCCAGTACTTC. It encodes CATYRGASGQETQYF.

In its sample, this clonotype was seen a few times. This chain joins TRBV12-3 or TRBV12-4 and TRBJ1-2, with 10 bases that match TRBD1. The CDR3 totals 15 residues. V shed 6 bases, J shed 1 base, and the junction held 5 bases outside the gene matches. Here the CDR3 reads CASSHRTGGNYGYTF. CDR3 DNA sequence: TGTGCCAGCAGCCATCGGACAGGGGGTAACTATGGCTACACCTTC.

The rearrangement joins TRBV12-3 or TRBV12-4 to TRBJ1-5; D gene uncertain. This CDR3 spans 14 amino acids. V shed 5 bases and J shed 3 bases, with 11 bases lying between them. The CDR3 coding sequence is TGTGCCAGCAGTCTCCGGGATTACAATCAGCCCCAGCATTTT. Amino acids: CASSLRDYNQPQHF.

The chain combines TRBV19 with TRBJ2-1; 10 nucleotides align to TRBD2. Germline V gives CDR1 LNHDA, CDR2 SQIVND (reference sequence). The V and J ends lost 5 bases and 5 bases, in that order; junction bases with no gene match: 12. This CDR3 has 17 residues. The CDR3 sequence: CASSPVNLAGVNNEQFF. CDR3 sequence (DNA): TGTGCCAGTAGTCCGGTGAATCTAGCGGGAGTGAACAATGAGCAGTTCTTC.

This chain joins TRBV29-1 and TRBJ1-2; D perhaps matches TRBD1 (6 bases). CDR1 is SQVTM and CDR2 is ANQGSEA in the germline V gene. The CDR3 consists of 15 residues. V lost 0 bases to trimming and J lost 2 bases, with 13 bases between them. The CDR3 spells CSVEDQTGFNYGYTF. The CDR3 DNA reads as TGCAGCGTTGAAGATCAAACAGGGTTCAACTATGGCTACACCTTC.

The rearrangement joins TRBV18 to TRBJ2-7, with 7 bases identical to TRBD1. Germline V gene data show CDR1 as KGHSH and CDR2 as LQKENI. The V gene end was trimmed by 3 bases and the J gene end by 4 bases; junction bases not matched to a gene: 12. This CDR3 contains 16 residues. The CDR3 bases are TGTGCCAGCTCACCGCGGACAGGCCCGACCAGTTACGAGCAGTACTTC. Translated, it gives CASSPRTGPTSYEQYF. The whole variable domain, filled in from reference TRBV18 and TRBJ2-7, reads NAGVMQNPRHLVRRRGQEARLRCSPMKGHSHVYWYRQLPEEGLKFMVYLQKENIIDESGMPKERFSAEFPKEGPSILRIQQVVRGDSAAYFCASSPRTGPTSYEQYFGPGTRLTVT.

The chain carries TRBV5-1 and TRBJ2-1, with D perhaps assigned TRBD1 or TRBD2 (6 bases each). V gave up 2 bases and J gave up 5 bases, with 11 bases separating them. This CDR3 region has 14 residues. Germline CDR1 SGHRS, CDR2 YFSETQ. The CDR3 sequence is CASSFGGINNEQFF. CDR3 coding DNA: TGCGCCAGCAGCTTCGGGGGCATCAACAATGAGCAGTTCTTC.